The entry that follows covers one T cell receptor (beta chain) sequence. Its antigen is as yet unknown. The sample comes from a study of graft-versus-host responses after intestinal transplantation. The overall study: Isolated intestinal, liver-intestinal, or multivisceral transplants were what recipients had.

Overall study findings and caveats: Early HvG declines after transplant were associated with peak circulating GvH clone levels.

The CDR3 consists of 18 residues. Germline assignment: CDR1 GTSNPN and CDR2 SVGIG (reference sequence). With 0 bases clipped from V and 0 bases from J, the junction kept 8 bases outside the gene matches. Here immunoSEQ multiplex PCR was the method, and the copy in TCRdb shows in-frame clones only, minus some. The sample contains more than 100,000 clones, approximately 95% of which appear only once. The rearrangement links TRBV30 to TRBJ2-6; 7 bases match TRBD2. The sequencing here drew on unstimulated CD8+ T cells sorted from spleen or lymph node cells, taken before intestinal transplant. This TCR derives from a human donor who received an intestinal transplant. CDR3 amino acids: CAWSVSLAVISGANVLTF. The CDR3 region has the DNA TGTGCCTGGAGTGTAAGTCTAGCGGTTATCTCTGGGGCCAACGTCCTGACTTTC.